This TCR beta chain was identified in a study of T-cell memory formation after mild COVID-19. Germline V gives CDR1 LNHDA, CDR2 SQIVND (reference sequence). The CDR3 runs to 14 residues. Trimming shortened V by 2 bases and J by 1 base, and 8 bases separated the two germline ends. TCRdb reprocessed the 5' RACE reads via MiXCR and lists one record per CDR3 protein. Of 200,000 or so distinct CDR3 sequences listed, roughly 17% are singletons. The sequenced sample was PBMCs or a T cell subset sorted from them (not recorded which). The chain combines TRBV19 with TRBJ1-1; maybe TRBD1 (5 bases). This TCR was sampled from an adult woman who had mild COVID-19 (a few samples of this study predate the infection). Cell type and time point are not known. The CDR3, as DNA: TGTGCCAGTAGTATACTCCAGGGGAACACTGAAGCTTTCTTT. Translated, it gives CASSILQGNTEAFF.